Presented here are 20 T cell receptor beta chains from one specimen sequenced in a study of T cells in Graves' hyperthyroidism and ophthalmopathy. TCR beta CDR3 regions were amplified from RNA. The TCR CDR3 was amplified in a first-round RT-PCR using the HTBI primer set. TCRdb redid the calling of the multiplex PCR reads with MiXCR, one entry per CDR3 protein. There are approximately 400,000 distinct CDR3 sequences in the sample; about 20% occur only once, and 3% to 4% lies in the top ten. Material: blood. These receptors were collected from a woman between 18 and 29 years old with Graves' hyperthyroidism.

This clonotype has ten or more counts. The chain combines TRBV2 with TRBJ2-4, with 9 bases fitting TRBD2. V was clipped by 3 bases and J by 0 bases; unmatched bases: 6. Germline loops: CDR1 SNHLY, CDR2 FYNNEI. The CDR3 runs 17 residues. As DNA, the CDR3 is TGTGCCAGCAGTGACCTAAATAGCGGGGGAGCCAAAAACATTCAGTACTTC. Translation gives CASSDLNSGGAKNIQYF.

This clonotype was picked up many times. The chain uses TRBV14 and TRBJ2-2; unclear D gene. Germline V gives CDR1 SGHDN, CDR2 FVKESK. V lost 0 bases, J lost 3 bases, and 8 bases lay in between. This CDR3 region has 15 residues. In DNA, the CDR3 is TGTGCCAGCAGCCAAGATCTGTTATACACCGGGGAGCTGTTTTTT. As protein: CASSQDLLYTGELFF.

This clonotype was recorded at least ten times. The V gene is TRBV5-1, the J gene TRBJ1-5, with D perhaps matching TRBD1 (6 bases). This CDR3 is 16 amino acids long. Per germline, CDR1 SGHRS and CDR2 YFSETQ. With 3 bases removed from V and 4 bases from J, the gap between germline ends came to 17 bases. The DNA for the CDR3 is TGCGCCAGCAGCTGGCAGGAGAGGGACAAGAATCAGCCCCAGCATTTT. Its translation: CASSWQERDKNQPQHF.

CDR3 nucleotide sequence: TGTGCCAGCACAAAAGACGGGGGAGAGGTGGACGAGCAGTACTTC. Its protein is CASTKDGGEVDEQYF. J is TRBJ2-7 and V is TRBV6-1, with D perhaps TRBD2 (6 bases). Trimming shortened V by 7 bases and J by 5 bases, and 21 bases separated the two germline ends. Germline loops: CDR1 MNHNS, CDR2 SASEGT. The CDR3 sequence is 15 residues long.

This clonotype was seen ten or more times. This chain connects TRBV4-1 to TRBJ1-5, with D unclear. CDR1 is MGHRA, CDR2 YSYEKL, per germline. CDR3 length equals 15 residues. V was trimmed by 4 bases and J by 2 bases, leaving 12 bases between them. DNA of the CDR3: TGCGCCAGCAGCCGCCACATAGAGGGCAATCAGCCCCAGCATTTT. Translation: CASSRHIEGNQPQHF.

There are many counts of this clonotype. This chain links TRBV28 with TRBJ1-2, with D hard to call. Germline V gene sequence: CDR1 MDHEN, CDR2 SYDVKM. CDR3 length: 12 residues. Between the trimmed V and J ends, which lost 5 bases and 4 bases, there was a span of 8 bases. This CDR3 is CASSPKSYGYTF. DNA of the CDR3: TGTGCCAGCAGTCCCAAATCCTATGGCTACACCTTC.

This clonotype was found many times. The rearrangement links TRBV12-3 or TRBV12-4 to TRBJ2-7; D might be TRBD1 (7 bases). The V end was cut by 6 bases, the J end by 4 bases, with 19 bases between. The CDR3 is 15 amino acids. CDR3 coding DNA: TGTGCCAGCAGCCTCCAGGGGGGCGCAAGGTACGAGCAGTACTTC. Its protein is CASSLQGGARYEQYF.

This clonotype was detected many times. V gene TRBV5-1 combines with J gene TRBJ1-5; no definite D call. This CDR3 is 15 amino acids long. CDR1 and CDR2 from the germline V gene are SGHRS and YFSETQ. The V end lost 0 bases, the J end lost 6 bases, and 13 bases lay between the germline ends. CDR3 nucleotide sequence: TGCGCCAGCAGCTTGGGACTTGGAGAGGGTCAGCCCCAGCATTTT. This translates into CASSLGLGEGQPQHF.

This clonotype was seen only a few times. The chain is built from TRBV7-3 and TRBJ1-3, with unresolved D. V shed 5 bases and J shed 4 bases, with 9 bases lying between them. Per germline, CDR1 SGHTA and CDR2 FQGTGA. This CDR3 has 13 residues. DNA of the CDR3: TGTGCCAGCAGCCTATCCGTCGGAAACACCATATATTTT. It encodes CASSLSVGNTIYF.

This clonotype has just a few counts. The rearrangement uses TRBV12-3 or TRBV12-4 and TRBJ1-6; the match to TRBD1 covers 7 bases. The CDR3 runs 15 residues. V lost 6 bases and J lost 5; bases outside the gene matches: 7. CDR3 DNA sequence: TGTGCCAGCAGCTGGACAGGTGGGGATAATTCACCCCTCCACTTT. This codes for CASSWTGGDNSPLHF.

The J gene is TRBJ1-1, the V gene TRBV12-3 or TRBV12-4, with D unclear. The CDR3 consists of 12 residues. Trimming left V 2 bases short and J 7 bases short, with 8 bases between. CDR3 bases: TGTGCCAGCAGTTTATGGCAGGATGAAGCTTTCTTT. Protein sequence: CASSLWQDEAFF.

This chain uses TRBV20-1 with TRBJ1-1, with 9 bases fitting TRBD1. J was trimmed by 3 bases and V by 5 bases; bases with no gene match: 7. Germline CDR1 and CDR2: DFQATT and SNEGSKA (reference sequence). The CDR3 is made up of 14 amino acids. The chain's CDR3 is CSARTGEGDTEAFF. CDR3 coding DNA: TGCAGTGCTCGGACAGGGGAAGGGGACACTGAAGCTTTCTTT.

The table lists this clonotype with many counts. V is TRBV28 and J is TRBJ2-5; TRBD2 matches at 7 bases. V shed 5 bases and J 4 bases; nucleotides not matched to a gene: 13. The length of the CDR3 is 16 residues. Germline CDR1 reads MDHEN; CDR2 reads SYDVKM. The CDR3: CASSPSSGGLSETQYF. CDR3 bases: TGTGCCAGCAGTCCCTCTAGCGGAGGGTTGTCAGAGACCCAGTACTTC.

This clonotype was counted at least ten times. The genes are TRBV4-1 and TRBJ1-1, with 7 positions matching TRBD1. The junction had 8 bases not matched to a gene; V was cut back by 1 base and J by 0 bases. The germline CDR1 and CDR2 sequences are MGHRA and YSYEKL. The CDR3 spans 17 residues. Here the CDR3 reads CASSQVPGQPMNTEAFF. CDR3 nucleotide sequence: TGCGCCAGCAGCCAAGTTCCGGGACAGCCCATGAACACTGAAGCTTTCTTT.

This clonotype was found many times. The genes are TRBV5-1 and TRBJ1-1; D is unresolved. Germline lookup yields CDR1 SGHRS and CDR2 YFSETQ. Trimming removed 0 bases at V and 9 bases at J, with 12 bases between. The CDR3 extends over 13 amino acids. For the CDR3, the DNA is TGCGCCAGCAGCTTGGATCGCGGGGTACAAGCTTTCTTT. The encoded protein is CASSLDRGVQAFF. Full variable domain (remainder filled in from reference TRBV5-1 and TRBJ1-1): KAGVTQTPRYLIKTRGQQVTLSCSPISGHRSVSWYQQTPGQGLQFLFEYFSETQRNKGNFPGRFSGRQFSNSRSEMNVSTLELGDSALYLCASSLDRGVQAFFGQGTRLTVV.

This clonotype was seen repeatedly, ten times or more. The CDR3 reads CASSLRVGTDGSVANTEAFF. DNA for the CDR3: TGTGCCAGCAGTTTACGGGTCGGGACGGATGGTTCGGTAGCGAACACTGAAGCTTTCTTT. This chain joins TRBV28 and TRBJ1-1; weak D call: TRBD1 (5 bases). The CDR3 is made up of 20 amino acids. The V gene's germline CDR1 is MDHEN and CDR2 SYDVKM. Trimming took off 2 bases at V and 1 base at J, with 26 bases between the two ends.

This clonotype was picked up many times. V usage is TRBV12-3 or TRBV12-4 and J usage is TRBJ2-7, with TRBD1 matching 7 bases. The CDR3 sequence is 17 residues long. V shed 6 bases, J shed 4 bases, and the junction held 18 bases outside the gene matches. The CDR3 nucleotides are TGTGCCAGCAGCCCGGGCCAAGGGGGCAGAGGATCGTACGAGCAGTACTTC. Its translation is CASSPGQGGRGSYEQYF.

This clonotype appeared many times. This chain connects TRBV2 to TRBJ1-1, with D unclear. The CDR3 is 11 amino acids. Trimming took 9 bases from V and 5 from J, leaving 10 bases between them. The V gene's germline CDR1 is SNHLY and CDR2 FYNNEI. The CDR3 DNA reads TGTGCCAGTGGACTGACAACTGAAGCTTTCTTT. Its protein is CASGLTTEAFF. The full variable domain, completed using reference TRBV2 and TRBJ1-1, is EPEVTQTPSHQVTQMGQEVILRCVPISNHLYFYWYRQILGQKVEFLVSFYNNEISEKSEIFDDQFSVERPDGSNFTLKIRSTKLEDSAMYFCASGLTTEAFFGQGTRLTVV.

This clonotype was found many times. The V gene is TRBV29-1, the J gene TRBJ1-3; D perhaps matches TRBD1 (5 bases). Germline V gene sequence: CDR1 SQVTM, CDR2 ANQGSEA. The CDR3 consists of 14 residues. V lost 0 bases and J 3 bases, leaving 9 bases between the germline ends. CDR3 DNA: TGCAGCGTTGAAGACAGGGAGCATGGAAACACCATATATTTT. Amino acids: CSVEDREHGNTIYF.

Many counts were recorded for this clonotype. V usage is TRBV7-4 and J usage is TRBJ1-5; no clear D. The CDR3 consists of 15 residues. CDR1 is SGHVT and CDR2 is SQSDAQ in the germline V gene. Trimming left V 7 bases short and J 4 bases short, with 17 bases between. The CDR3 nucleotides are TGTGCCAGCACCTGCCTTGGGGTGGAGAATCAGCCCCAGCATTTT. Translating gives CASTCLGVENQPQHF.